Shown below are 14 T cell receptor beta chains from a single sample sequenced in a study of T-cell memory formation after mild COVID-19. TCRdb fed the 5' RACE reads into MiXCR, producing one record per CDR3 protein. The sample has roughly 410,000 distinct CDR3 sequences, 20% to 25% seen once. Material: PBMCs or a T cell subset sorted from them (not recorded which). The receptor set was obtained from an adult woman who had mild COVID-19 (a few samples of this study predate the infection). Cell type and time point are not known.

This clonotype showed up just a few times. V gene TRBV20-1 combines with J gene TRBJ2-3; TRBD2 matches at 7 bases. The CDR3 spans 12 residues. The ends lost 6 bases at V and 4 bases at J; junction bases unmatched: 4. Germline V CDR1 and CDR2: DFQATT, SNEGSKA (reference sequence). This CDR3 reads CSAHRGADTQYF. The CDR3, as DNA: TGCAGTGCCCACCGGGGGGCAGATACGCAGTATTTT.

V and J are TRBV9 and TRBJ2-6, with D tentatively TRBD2 (6 bases). From germline, CDR1 is SGDLS and CDR2 YYNGEE. Trimming removed 0 bases from V and 0 bases from J, with 16 bases in between. The CDR3 runs to 19 residues. CDR3 loop: CASSVVDERVLSGANVLTF. The CDR3 DNA sequence: TGTGCCAGCAGCGTAGTGGACGAGCGGGTCCTCTCTGGGGCCAACGTCCTGACTTTC.

The rearrangement links TRBV4-1 to TRBJ2-7, with a tentative D call TRBD1 (5 bases). In germline, CDR1 is MGHRA, CDR2 YSYEKL. Trimming cost V 0 bases and J 3 bases, with 9 bases left between them. The CDR3 runs 14 residues. Here the CDR3 reads CASSQEAGNYEQYF. In DNA form, the CDR3 reads TGCGCCAGCAGCCAAGAGGCAGGGAACTACGAGCAGTACTTC.

The gene calls are TRBV6-5 and TRBJ1-2, with D possibly TRBD1 on 5 matching bases. CDR3 length equals 14 residues. V lost 1 base, J lost 4 bases, and 10 bases lay in between. Per germline, CDR1 MNHEY and CDR2 SVGAGI. CDR3 nucleotides: TGTGCCAGCAGTTACTACGGGACGGGCTATGGCTACACCTTC. It yields the protein CASSYYGTGYGYTF.

This chain connects TRBV29-1 to TRBJ2-3, with 7 bases aligning to TRBD2. Germline values: CDR1 SQVTM, CDR2 ANQGSEA. The CDR3 runs 20 residues. Losses at the gene ends were 1 base for V and 2 bases for J; bases not matched to a gene: 21. The CDR3, as DNA: TGCAGCGTTGAAGGGACTAGTAAGGTATCAAGCGCTGCCGTCACAGATACGCAGTATTTT. It is translated as CSVEGTSKVSSAAVTDTQYF.

V is TRBV24-1 and J is TRBJ2-5; 7 bases map to TRBD1. CDR3 length: 15 residues. V lost 0 bases, J lost 5 bases, and 5 bases stayed unmatched. CDR1 is KGHDR, CDR2 SFDVKD, per germline. The CDR3 is CATSDLKGARETQYF. Written as DNA, the CDR3 is TGTGCCACCAGTGATTTGAAGGGGGCGAGGGAGACCCAGTACTTC.

This clonotype was detected many times. The chain uses TRBV5-5 and TRBJ2-7; 7 nucleotides align to TRBD1. The J segment lost 6 bases and the V segment lost 4 bases, leaving 7 bases of the junction unmatched. This CDR3 has 13 residues. Germline assignment: CDR1 SGHKS and CDR2 YYEKEE (reference sequence). In nucleotides, the CDR3 is TGTGCCAGCAGCCCGGGACAGAAACGCGAGCAGTACTTC. This encodes CASSPGQKREQYF.

This clonotype was recorded a few times. This chain connects TRBV12-3 or TRBV12-4 to TRBJ2-7; D remains ambiguous. The length of the CDR3 is 12 residues. V was pared by 5 bases and J by 3 bases, with 8 bases between. DNA for the CDR3: TGTGCCAGCAGTACGATATACTACGAGCAGTACTTC. This sequence encodes CASSTIYYEQYF.

This clonotype was seen a handful of times. CDR3 DNA: TGTGCCAGCAGTGAGGGACTAGCCACAGATACGCAGTATTTT. It is translated as CASSEGLATDTQYF. The chain recombines TRBV2 with TRBJ2-3; 9 bases match TRBD2. Germline V lookup: CDR1 SNHLY, CDR2 FYNNEI. This CDR3 contains 14 residues. V trimming: 3 bases; J trimming: 2 bases; junction bases outside the gene matches: 0. The whole variable domain, remainder taken from reference TRBV2 and TRBJ2-3, is EPEVTQTPSHQVTQMGQEVILRCVPISNHLYFYWYRQILGQKVEFLVSFYNNEISEKSEIFDDQFSVERPDGSNFTLKIRSTKLEDSAMYFCASSEGLATDTQYFGPGTRLTVL.

This clonotype has a handful of counts. The chain uses TRBV10-3 and TRBJ1-1; TRBD1 might be the D (5 bases). Trimming took off 2 bases at V and 0 bases at J, with 10 bases between the two ends. Germline V lookup: CDR1 ENHRY, CDR2 SYGVKD. The CDR3 is 15 residues long. Here the CDR3 reads CAISEPGLMNTEAFF. CDR3 coding DNA: TGTGCCATCAGTGAGCCGGGACTCATGAACACTGAAGCTTTCTTT.

The rearrangement uses TRBV20-1 and TRBJ2-3; D is unresolved. There are 12 residues in the CDR3. Per germline, CDR1 DFQATT and CDR2 SNEGSKA (reference sequence). The V end lost 7 bases, the J end lost 5 bases, and 13 bases lay between the germline ends. This CDR3 is CSVSRGGDTQYF. CDR3 DNA sequence: TGCAGTGTTTCTCGAGGCGGAGATACGCAGTATTTT.

In its sample, this clonotype was seen a few times. The J gene is TRBJ1-5, the V gene TRBV20-1, with 7 bases matching TRBD1. The CDR3 covers 12 residues. Germline lookup yields CDR1 DFQATT and CDR2 SNEGSKA (reference sequence). Trimming cost V 5 bases and J 11 bases; bases outside gene matches: 9. The CDR3 reads CSARTGEGAQHF. The CDR3, as DNA: TGCAGTGCTCGGACAGGAGAAGGAGCCCAGCATTTT.

The V call is TRBV5-1, the J call TRBJ1-3, with D uncertain. There are 14 residues in the CDR3. The ends were cut back, 2 bases at V and 0 bases at J, with 6 bases in the middle. Germline loops: CDR1 SGHRS, CDR2 YFSETQ. The CDR3 sequence: CASSFSPSGNTIYF. CDR3 nucleotides: TGCGCCAGCAGCTTTTCCCCCTCTGGAAACACCATATATTTT. The complete variable domain, with remaining parts taken from reference TRBV5-1 and TRBJ1-3, reads KAGVTQTPRYLIKTRGQQVTLSCSPISGHRSVSWYQQTPGQGLQFLFEYFSETQRNKGNFPGRFSGRQFSNSRSEMNVSTLELGDSALYLCASSFSPSGNTIYFGEGSWLTVV.

This clonotype was seen a handful of times. Here the CDR3 reads CASTSAGLAGEETQYF. DNA of the CDR3: TGTGCCAGCACCTCAGCCGGACTAGCGGGGGAAGAGACCCAGTACTTC. This chain uses TRBV6-5 with TRBJ2-5; 13 bases match TRBD2. Germline CDR1 and CDR2: MNHEY and SVGAGI. V lost 7 bases to trimming and J lost 3 bases; unmatched junction nucleotides: 8. The CDR3 has 16 residues.